The 2 T cell receptor beta chains in this list originate from one sample, sequenced in a study of human T cells and chemical hapten exposure. From the RACE reads, TCRdb called clonotypes with MiXCR, one entry per CDR3 protein. The sample records 150,000 to 200,000 distinct CDR3 sequences, 25% to 35% being singletons. The sample's time point: patch test 3, about 24 weeks after DPC sensitization. As to treatment: therapeutic diphenylcyclopropenone sensitization with weekly scalp DPC. The sequencing here drew on whole blood, taken in connection with sensitization to the hapten diphenylcyclopropenone (DPC). The receptors originated from a woman under 30 with alopecia areata. Some clones in this sample may be carry-over from other donors' samples.

This clonotype was seen repeatedly, ten times or more. The chain combines TRBV4-1 with TRBJ2-5, with no clear D. The CDR3 runs to 13 residues. The germline V gene has CDR1 MGHRA and CDR2 YSYEKL. With 1 base removed from V and 2 bases from J, the gap between germline ends came to 5 bases. The CDR3 here is CASSQVQQETQYF. Written as DNA, the CDR3 is TGCGCCAGCAGCCAAGTTCAGCAAGAGACCCAGTACTTC.

The chain joins TRBV29-1 to TRBJ1-1; D unresolved. The CDR3 loop spans 12 amino acids. Between the trimmed V and J ends, which lost 8 bases and 1 base, there was a span of 11 bases. The germline V gene encodes CDR1 SQVTM and CDR2 ANQGSEA. Written as DNA, the CDR3 is TGCAGCCTATCGCGGGGGAACACTGAAGCTTTCTTT. It yields the protein CSLSRGNTEAFF. Drawing the rest from reference TRBV29-1 and TRBJ1-1, the complete variable domain is SAVISQKPSRDICQRGTSLTIQCQVDSQVTMMFWYRQQPGQSLTLIATANQGSEATYESGFVIDKFPISRPNLTFSTLTVSNMSPEDSSIYLCSLSRGNTEAFFGQGTRLTVV.